This T cell receptor beta chain derives from a study of T cells in Graves' hyperthyroidism and ophthalmopathy. Overall study findings and caveats: Researchers found most expanded thyroid clonotypes above 0.001 in blood as well.

This clonotype has just a few counts. Its cognate antigen is unknown. A much larger clone lies a single base off, so this may be a read error. Patients were excluded because of uncontrolled infection, other autoimmune disease, pregnancy or lactation. Diagnoses used clinical symptoms, serum thyroxine and TRAb, thyroid ultrasound and orbital computed tomography. CDR3 size: 16 residues. Germline CDR1 reads SGHAT; CDR2 reads FQDESV (reference sequence). RNA transcripts were the template for amplifying TCR beta CDR3 regions. Carried out on the TCR CDR3, a first-round RT-PCR used the HTBI primer set. TCRdb processed the multiplex PCR reads anew with MiXCR; each CDR3 protein has one entry. The sample includes more than 450,000 distinct CDR3 sequences, 15% to 20% of them seen just once.

The receptor's source is a man aged 35 to 55 with Graves' ophthalmopathy. The chain has TRBV11-1 and TRBJ2-7; perhaps D is TRBD1 or TRBD2 (5 bases each). The sequenced sample was blood. The CDR3, as DNA: TGTGCCGGCAGCCAGGGACGGCGACCGGGCTATTACGAGCAGTACTTC. Translating it yields CAGSQGRRPGYYEQYF.